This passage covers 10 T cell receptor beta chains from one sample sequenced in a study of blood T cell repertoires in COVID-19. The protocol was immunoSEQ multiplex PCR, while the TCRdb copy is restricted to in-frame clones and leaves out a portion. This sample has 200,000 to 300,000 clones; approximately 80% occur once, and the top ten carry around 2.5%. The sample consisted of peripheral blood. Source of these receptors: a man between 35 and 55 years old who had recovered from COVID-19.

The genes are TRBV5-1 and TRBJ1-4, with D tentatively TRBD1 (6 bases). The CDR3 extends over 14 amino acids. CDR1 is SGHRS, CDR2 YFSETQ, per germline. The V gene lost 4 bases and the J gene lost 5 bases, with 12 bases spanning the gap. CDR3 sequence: CASSRGGVNEKLFF. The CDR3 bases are TGCGCCAGCAGCCGAGGGGGGGTGAATGAAAAACTGTTTTTT.

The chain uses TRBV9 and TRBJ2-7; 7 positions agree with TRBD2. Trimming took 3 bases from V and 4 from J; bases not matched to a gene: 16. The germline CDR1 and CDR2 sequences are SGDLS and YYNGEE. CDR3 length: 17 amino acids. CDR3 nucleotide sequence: TGTGCCAGCAGCGGGTCTCCACTTAGCGGGCCTGCGTACGAGCAGTACTTC. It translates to CASSGSPLSGPAYEQYF.

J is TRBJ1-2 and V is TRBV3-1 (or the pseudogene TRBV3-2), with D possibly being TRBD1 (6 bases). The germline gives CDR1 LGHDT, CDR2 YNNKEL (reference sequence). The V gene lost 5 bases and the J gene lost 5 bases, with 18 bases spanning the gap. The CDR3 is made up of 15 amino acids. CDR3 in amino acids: CASSADGAGDYGYTF. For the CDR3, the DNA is TGTGCCAGCAGCGCCGACGGGGCAGGGGATTATGGCTACACCTTC.

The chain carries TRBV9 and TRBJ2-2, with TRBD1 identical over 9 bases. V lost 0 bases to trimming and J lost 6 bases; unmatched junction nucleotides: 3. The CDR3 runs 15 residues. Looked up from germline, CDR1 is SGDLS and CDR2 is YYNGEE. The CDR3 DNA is TGTGCCAGCAGCGTAGCGACAGGGGGTTCCGGGGAGCTGTTTTTT. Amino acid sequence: CASSVATGGSGELFF.

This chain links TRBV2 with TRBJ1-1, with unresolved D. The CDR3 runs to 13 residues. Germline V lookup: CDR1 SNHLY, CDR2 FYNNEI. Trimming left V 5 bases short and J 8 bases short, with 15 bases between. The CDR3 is CASSSKETGEAFF. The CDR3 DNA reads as TGTGCCAGCAGTAGCAAGGAGACGGGAGAAGCTTTCTTT.

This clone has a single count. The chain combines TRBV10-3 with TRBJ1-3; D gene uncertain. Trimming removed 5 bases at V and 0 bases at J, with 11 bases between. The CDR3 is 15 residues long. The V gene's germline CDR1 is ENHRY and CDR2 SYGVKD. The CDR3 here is CAISTMAGSGNTIYF. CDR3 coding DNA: TGTGCCATCAGTACCATGGCGGGCTCTGGAAACACCATATATTTT.

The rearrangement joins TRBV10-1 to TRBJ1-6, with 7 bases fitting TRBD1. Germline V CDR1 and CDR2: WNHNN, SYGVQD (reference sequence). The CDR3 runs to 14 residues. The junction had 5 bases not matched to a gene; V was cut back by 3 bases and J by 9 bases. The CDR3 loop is CASSEGGAGSPLHF. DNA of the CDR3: TGCGCCAGCAGTGAAGGGGGCGCAGGTTCACCCCTCCACTTT.

For the CDR3, the DNA is TGTGCCAGCAGCTGGGTAGCCACAGATACGCAGTATTTT. It translates to CASSWVATDTQYF. The V call is TRBV5-8, the J call TRBJ2-3; D not certain. V was cut by 3 bases and J by 2 bases, with 7 bases left in between. Germline CDR1 SGHTS, CDR2 YDEGEE. This CDR3 is built from 13 residues.

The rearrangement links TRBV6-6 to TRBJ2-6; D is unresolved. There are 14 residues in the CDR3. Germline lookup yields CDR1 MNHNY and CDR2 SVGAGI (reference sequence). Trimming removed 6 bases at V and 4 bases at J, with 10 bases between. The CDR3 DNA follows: TGTGCCAGCAGCTACGTCGGGGGGGCCAACGTCCTGACTTTC. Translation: CASSYVGGANVLTF.

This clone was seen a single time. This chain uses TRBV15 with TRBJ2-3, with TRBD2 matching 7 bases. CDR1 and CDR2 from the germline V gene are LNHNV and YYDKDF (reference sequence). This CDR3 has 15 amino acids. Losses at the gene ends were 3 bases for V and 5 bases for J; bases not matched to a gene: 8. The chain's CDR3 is CATSRSGVAGDTQYF. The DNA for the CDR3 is TGTGCCACCAGCAGGAGTGGAGTAGCGGGAGATACGCAGTATTTT.